These 9 T cell receptor beta chains share one sample of origin, sequenced in a study of blood T cells in healthy people across ages. Using a J-beta primer mix together with a sample-barcoded 5' primer, a second PCR was run for about 6 to 12 cycles. Each CDR3 protein gets one entry after TCRdb re-called the 5' RACE reads with MiXCR. The sample consists of a few hundred thousand distinct CDR3 sequences, approximately 30% of them appearing once. Sequencing was done on a sample of blood. The source of these receptors is a woman between 70 and 85 years old in good health.

The CDR3 bases are TGTGCCATCAGTGAGAATCCCCAGGGAAATGGGGCCAACGTCCTGACTTTC. This encodes CAISENPQGNGANVLTF. The genes are TRBV10-3 and TRBJ2-6; perhaps TRBD1 as D (5 bases). The V and J ends lost 2 bases and 3 bases respectively, with 14 bases between them. The CDR3 is 17 residues long. The germline gives CDR1 ENHRY, CDR2 SYGVKD.

The gene calls are TRBV3-1 and TRBJ1-1; D perhaps matches TRBD1 (6 bases). The germline V and J ends were trimmed by 1 base and 3 bases, with 15 bases remaining between them. This CDR3 contains 16 residues. Germline V CDR1 and CDR2: LGHDT, YNNKEL (reference sequence). The CDR3 coding sequence is TGTGCCAGCAGCCAAGCGGGGGCGCAGGAATACACTGAAGCTTTCTTT. It yields the protein CASSQAGAQEYTEAFF.

J is TRBJ1-1 and V is TRBV20-1; the D gene is possibly TRBD1 (6 bases). This CDR3 is 14 amino acids long. Per germline, CDR1 DFQATT and CDR2 SNEGSKA (reference sequence). V lost 5 bases and J lost 5, with 18 bases in between. CDR3 residues: CSAGRGNPGTEAFF. The CDR3 DNA sequence: TGCAGTGCTGGTAGGGGGAATCCGGGGACTGAAGCTTTCTTT.

Note on this clonotype: One end of the junction is discordant with germline, which a read error may explain. This chain connects TRBV5-8 to TRBJ2-1, with D unresolved. This CDR3 is built from 15 residues. Germline V gene data show CDR1 as SGHTS and CDR2 as YDEGEE. CDR3 amino acids: CASSLGSKPYNEQFF. CDR3 DNA: TGTGCCAGCAGCCTGGGGTCAAAACCCTACAATGAGCAATTCTTC.

This clonotype was counted many times. The V and J genes are TRBV5-1 and TRBJ2-3; 13 positions match TRBD2. The CDR3 has 16 residues. J lost 1 base, V lost 2 bases, and 1 base had no gene match. Germline CDR1 reads SGHRS; CDR2 reads YFSETQ. CDR3 loop: CASSLGLAGGTDTQYF. The DNA for the CDR3 is TGCGCCAGCAGCTTAGGACTAGCGGGGGGCACAGATACGCAGTATTTT.

The chain carries TRBV28 and TRBJ2-7; D remains ambiguous. This CDR3 contains 15 residues. Trimming removed 3 bases at V and 2 bases at J, with 14 bases between. Germline V CDR1 and CDR2: MDHEN, SYDVKM. The CDR3: CASSFYSLGTYEQYF. CDR3 DNA sequence: TGTGCCAGCAGTTTTTATTCCCTAGGAACCTACGAGCAGTACTTC. Using reference TRBV28 and TRBJ2-7 for the parts outside the CDR3, the full variable domain is DVKVTQSSRYLVKRTGEKVFLECVQDMDHENMFWYRQDPGLGLRLIYFSYDVKMKEKGDIPEGYSVSREKKERFSLILESASTNQTSMYLCASSFYSLGTYEQYFGPGTRLTVT.

The chain recombines TRBV20-1 with TRBJ1-1; a possible D gene is TRBD1 (5 bases). CDR3 length: 11 amino acids. The V gene's germline CDR1 is DFQATT and CDR2 SNEGSKA (reference sequence). Trimming took off 6 bases at V and 5 bases at J, with 10 bases between the two ends. DNA of the CDR3: TGCAGTGCCGGACGGGGGACTGAAGCTTTCTTT. It yields the protein CSAGRGTEAFF.

This clonotype was observed a handful of times. This rearrangement joins TRBV6-6 to TRBJ1-2, with 7 bases fitting TRBD1. This CDR3 is built from 14 residues. CDR1 and CDR2 from the germline V gene are MNHNY and SVGAGI (reference sequence). V dropped 5 bases and J dropped 2; count of bases not matched to a gene: 5. The CDR3 loop reads CASSRDSGNYGYTF. CDR3 nucleotide sequence: TGTGCCAGCAGTCGGGACAGTGGAAACTATGGCTACACCTTC.

This clonotype has more than one count but fewer than ten. V and J are TRBV29-1 and TRBJ2-6; D is uncertain. Germline V CDR1 and CDR2: SQVTM, ANQGSEA. This CDR3 contains 13 residues. V lost 1 base, J lost 2 bases, and 3 bases lay in between. CDR3 sequence reads: CSVEGTGANVLTF. CDR3 coding DNA: TGCAGCGTTGAAGGGACTGGGGCCAACGTCCTGACTTTC.